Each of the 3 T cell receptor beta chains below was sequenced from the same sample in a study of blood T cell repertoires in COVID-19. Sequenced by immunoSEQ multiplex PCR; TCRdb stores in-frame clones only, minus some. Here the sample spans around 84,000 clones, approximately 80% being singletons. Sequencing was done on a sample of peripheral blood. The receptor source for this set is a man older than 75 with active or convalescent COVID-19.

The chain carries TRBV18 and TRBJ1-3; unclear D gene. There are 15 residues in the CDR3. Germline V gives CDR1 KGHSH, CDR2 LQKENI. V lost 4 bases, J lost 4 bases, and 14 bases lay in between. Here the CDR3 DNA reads TGTGCCAGCTCACTAACCAGTGCAGGAGGAAACACCATATATTTT. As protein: CASSLTSAGGNTIYF.

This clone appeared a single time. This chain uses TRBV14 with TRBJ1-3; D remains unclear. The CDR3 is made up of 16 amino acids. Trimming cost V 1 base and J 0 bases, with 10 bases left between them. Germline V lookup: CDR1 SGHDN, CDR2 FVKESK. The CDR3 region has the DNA TGTGCCAGCAGCCAAGGGTATTCGGTCTCTGGAAACACCATATATTTT. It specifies CASSQGYSVSGNTIYF.

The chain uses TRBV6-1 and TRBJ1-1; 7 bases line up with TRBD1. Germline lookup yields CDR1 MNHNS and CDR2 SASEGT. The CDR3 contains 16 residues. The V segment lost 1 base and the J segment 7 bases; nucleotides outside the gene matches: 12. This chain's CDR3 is CASSEGINRGYLEAFF. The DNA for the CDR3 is TGTGCCAGCAGTGAAGGGATAAACAGGGGATACCTTGAAGCTTTCTTT.